These T cell receptor beta chains were read from a single sample in a study of breast tumors, draining lymph nodes, adjacent tissues. TCRdb re-analysed the multiplex PCR reads in MiXCR, keeping a single row per CDR3 protein. This sample has around 300,000 distinct CDR3 sequences, with around 30% found just once. Sequencing input: axillary lymph node tissue. Receptors were obtained from a female donor with breast cancer. Some clones in this sample may be carry-over from other donors' samples. CDR3s include the opening cysteine and the closing phenylalanine or tryptophan. D genes are given only for firm matches. A clone size is listed for some rows: how often the clone was seen (once, few, many), or a class if it is expanded.

j_call: TRBJ1-1
d_call: NA
v_call: TRBV12-3/TRBV12-4
cdr3_length: 14
clone_size: NA
cdr3_aa: CASTASAGSTEAFF
cdr3_nt: TGTGCCAGCACCGCCAGCGCAGGGAGCACTGAAGCTTTCTTT

j_call: TRBJ2-2
d_call: TRBD1
v_call: TRBV6-5
cdr3_length: 15
clone_size: few
cdr3_aa: CASSRWTGASGELFF
cdr3_nt: TGTGCCAGCAGTCGTTGGACAGGGGCTAGCGGGGAGCTGTTTTTT

j_call: TRBJ2-7
d_call: NA
v_call: TRBV6-2/TRBV6-3
cdr3_length: 16
clone_size: NA
cdr3_aa: CASSYPLRAGSYEQYF
cdr3_nt: TGTGCCAGCAGTTACCCTCTTAGGGCAGGCTCCTACGAGCAGTACTTC

j_call: TRBJ2-7
d_call: NA
v_call: TRBV12-3/TRBV12-4
cdr3_length: 11
clone_size: many
cdr3_aa: CASSSPGTAKF
cdr3_nt: TGTGCCAGCAGTTCACCCGGGACCGCTAAATTC

j_call: TRBJ2-2
d_call: NA
v_call: TRBV7-3
cdr3_length: 14
clone_size: many
cdr3_aa: CASSLNPNTGELFF
cdr3_nt: TGTGCCAGCAGCTTAAACCCTAACACCGGGGAGCTGTTTTTT

j_call: TRBJ1-2
d_call: NA
v_call: TRBV20-1
cdr3_length: 13
clone_size: NA
cdr3_aa: CRAVPEGVGGYTF
cdr3_nt: TGCAGAGCCGTTCCCGAGGGGGTGGGTGGCTACACCTTC

j_call: TRBJ2-5
d_call: TRBD1
v_call: TRBV12-3/TRBV12-4
cdr3_length: 13
clone_size: many
cdr3_aa: CASNNRGKETQYF
cdr3_nt: TGTGCCAGCAACAACAGGGGGAAGGAGACCCAGTACTTC

j_call: TRBJ1-2
d_call: TRBD1
v_call: TRBV15
cdr3_length: 15
clone_size: NA
cdr3_aa: CATSRAQGAGYGYTF
cdr3_nt: TGTGCCACCAGCAGAGCACAGGGGGCGGGCTATGGCTACACCTTC

j_call: TRBJ2-4
d_call: TRBD2
v_call: TRBV24-1
cdr3_length: 16
clone_size: few
cdr3_aa: CATASGRAGSKNIQYF
cdr3_nt: TGTGCCACGGCTAGCGGGAGGGCCGGTAGCAAAAACATTCAGTACTTC

j_call: TRBJ2-7
d_call: NA
v_call: TRBV12-3/TRBV12-4
cdr3_length: 15
clone_size: few
cdr3_aa: CASSYSQRVSYEQYF
cdr3_nt: TGTGCCAGCAGTTACTCCCAGCGGGTTTCCTACGAGCAGTACTTC

j_call: TRBJ1-3
d_call: NA
v_call: TRBV4-2
cdr3_length: 17
clone_size: many
cdr3_aa: CASSQDGAGGSGNTIYF
cdr3_nt: TGTGCCAGCAGCCAAGATGGGGCAGGCGGGTCTGGAAACACCATATATTTT

j_call: TRBJ2-5
d_call: TRBD2
v_call: TRBV20-1
cdr3_length: 16
clone_size: few
cdr3_aa: CSASGLAGLPQETQYF
cdr3_nt: TGCAGTGCTAGTGGACTAGCGGGACTGCCCCAAGAGACCCAGTACTTC

j_call: TRBJ2-1
d_call: NA
v_call: TRBV11-2
cdr3_length: 16
clone_size: many
cdr3_aa: CASSSRWETSYNEQFF
cdr3_nt: TGTGCCAGCAGCTCGAGGTGGGAGACCTCCTACAATGAGCAGTTCTTC

j_call: TRBJ2-1
d_call: NA
v_call: TRBV7-9
cdr3_length: 14
clone_size: many
cdr3_aa: CASSGTAPYNEQFF
cdr3_nt: TGTGCCAGCAGCGGGACCGCCCCCTACAATGAGCAGTTCTTC

j_call: TRBJ2-1
d_call: NA
v_call: TRBV6-6
cdr3_length: 16
clone_size: few
cdr3_aa: CASSYDGARTYNEQFF
cdr3_nt: TGTGCCAGCAGTTACGATGGAGCCCGAACCTACAATGAGCAGTTCTTC

j_call: TRBJ2-5
d_call: TRBD2
v_call: TRBV2
cdr3_length: 16
clone_size: few
cdr3_aa: CASRGELAGGLKTQCF
cdr3_nt: TGTGCCAGCAGAGGAGAACTAGCGGGAGGCTTGAAGACCCAGTGCTTC

j_call: TRBJ2-7
d_call: NA
v_call: TRBV10-2
cdr3_length: 13
clone_size: many
cdr3_aa: CASSDQRSYEQYF
cdr3_nt: TGCGCCAGCAGTGACCAACGCTCCTACGAGCAGTACTTC

j_call: TRBJ2-7
d_call: TRBD1
v_call: TRBV25-1
cdr3_length: 15
clone_size: many
cdr3_aa: CASSDYRDRVDEQYF
cdr3_nt: TGTGCCAGCAGTGATTATCGGGACAGGGTAGACGAGCAGTACTTC

j_call: TRBJ2-1
d_call: TRBD2
v_call: TRBV6-2/TRBV6-3
cdr3_length: 14
clone_size: NA
cdr3_aa: CASRRTSGANEKFF
cdr3_nt: TGTGCCAGCAGACGGACTAGCGGTGCCAATGAGAAGTTCTTC